This T cell receptor beta chain comes out of a study of blood T cell repertoires in COVID-19. Germline V gene lookup returns CDR1 SGHRS and CDR2 YFSETQ. V gave up 2 bases and J gave up 1 base, with 12 bases separating them. This CDR3 spans 15 amino acids. Measured with immunoSEQ multiplex PCR; TCRdb has only the in-frame clones, and not every one. The data contain about 290,000 clones, 75% to 90% of them singletons. This clone was detected once. Clinical history as reported by participants underpinned cohort assignment. Resolution of symptoms, clearance, or two negative PCRs was present in recovered Cohort 3 donors.

The TCR comes from a woman aged 40-49 years who had recovered from COVID-19. The sequencing sample was made of PBMCs or T cells enriched from blood (not recorded which). The rearrangement links TRBV5-1 to TRBJ1-1; D may be TRBD1 (5 bases). CDR3 loop: CASSLGDSTNTEAFF. The DNA of the CDR3 is TGCGCCAGCAGCTTAGGTGACAGCACGAACACTGAAGCTTTCTTT.